Presented here are 24 T cell receptor beta chains from one specimen sequenced in a study of blood T cell repertoires in COVID-19 (dated by TCRdb to 2018 to 2020). The library was made by the immunoSEQ multiplex PCR assay. TCRdb holds this immuneACCESS table with in-frame rearrangements only. Some clones are missing; in checked studies, unresolved V genes explain under half, and the rest has no known cause. The sample includes approximately 50,000 clones, with 80% to 90% observed a single time. The ten most abundant clones make up 2.5% to 3% of the sample. The sample taken for sequencing was peripheral blood. These receptors came from a woman older than 75 with acute or convalescent COVID-19.

The chain uses TRBV5-4 and TRBJ1-6; D is possibly TRBD1 (5 bases). Germline V gene lookup returns CDR1 SGHNT and CDR2 YYREEE (reference sequence). The ends were cut back, 5 bases at V and 7 bases at J, with 13 bases in the middle. This CDR3 comprises 14 residues. The CDR3 region has the DNA TGTGCCAGCAGAGATCAGGGTCACAATTCACCCCTCCACTTT. Amino acids: CASRDQGHNSPLHF. Using reference TRBV5-4 and TRBJ1-6 for the parts outside the CDR3, the full variable domain is ETGVTQSPTHLIKTRGQQVTLRCSSQSGHNTVSWYQQALGQGPQFIFQYYREEENGRGNFPPRFSGLQFPNYSSELNVNALELDDSALYLCASRDQGHNSPLHFGNGTRLTVT.

This sequence joins TRBV5-1 and TRBJ2-1; D possibly corresponds to TRBD1 (6 bases). The V end was cut by 6 bases, the J end by 6 bases, with 19 bases between. The germline V gene encodes CDR1 SGHRS and CDR2 YFSETQ. This CDR3 spans 15 amino acids. Here the CDR3 DNA reads TGCGCCAGCACCCCCGAGGGGGTTAGTCCCAATGAGCAGTTCTTC. Translation gives CASTPEGVSPNEQFF.

This chain connects TRBV4-2 to TRBJ1-2; TRBD1 matches 10 bases. J gave up 5 bases and V 4 bases, and 4 bases lay outside the gene matches. CDR3 size: 14 residues. Looked up from germline, CDR1 is LGHNA and CDR2 is YNFKEQ. The CDR3 DNA is TGTGCCAGCAGCCTTCCGGGACAGGGGTATGGCTACACCTTC. Encoded protein: CASSLPGQGYGYTF.

This chain joins TRBV7-9 and TRBJ1-2; D is perhaps TRBD1 (6 bases). CDR1 is SEHNR and CDR2 is FQNEAQ in the germline V gene (reference sequence). Trimming took off 4 bases at V and 0 bases at J, with 12 bases between the two ends. The CDR3 is made up of 15 amino acids. The CDR3, as DNA: TGTGCCAGCAGCTCAGGGGATGTACCTAACTATGGCTACACCTTC. Its protein product is CASSSGDVPNYGYTF.

This chain connects TRBV4-1 to TRBJ2-5; 7 nucleotides agree with TRBD1. The germline V gene has CDR1 MGHRA and CDR2 YSYEKL. The V and J ends lost 0 bases and 5 bases, in that order; junction bases with no gene match: 6. The CDR3 contains 15 residues. CDR3 residues: CASSQDLGGWETQYF. CDR3 nucleotides: TGCGCCAGCAGCCAAGATCTAGGGGGCTGGGAGACCCAGTACTTC.

This sequence joins TRBV30 and TRBJ2-2, with D perhaps TRBD2 (6 bases). Germline CDR1 is GTSNPN and CDR2 is SVGIG (reference sequence). The CDR3 covers 15 residues. V gave up 0 bases and J gave up 1 base, with 9 bases separating them. CDR3 sequence (DNA): TGTGCCTGGAGTGTACGGCGGGGGAACACCGGGGAGCTGTTTTTT. Its translation is CAWSVRRGNTGELFF. The full variable domain, with the rest looked up from reference TRBV30 and TRBJ2-2, is SQTIHQWPATLVQPVGSPLSLECTVEGTSNPNLYWYRQAAGRGLQLLFYSVGIGQISSEVPQNLSASRPQDRQFILSSKKLLLSDSGFYLCAWSVRRGNTGELFFGEGSRLTVL.

The chain recombines TRBV7-9 with TRBJ2-3; 8 nucleotides agree with TRBD2. The CDR3 runs 15 residues. Germline trimming cut 5 bases from V and 2 bases from J; bases unmatched to any gene: 6. Germline V CDR1 and CDR2: SEHNR, FQNEAQ (reference sequence). CDR3 in amino acids: CASSGTSGPTDTQYF. CDR3 nucleotide sequence: TGTGCCAGCAGCGGTACTAGCGGACCCACAGATACGCAGTATTTT.

The chain is built from TRBV27 and TRBJ1-2; D ambiguous. V dropped 3 bases and J dropped 2 bases, with 7 bases sitting between them. The CDR3 covers 13 residues. Germline V lookup: CDR1 MNHEY, CDR2 SMNVEV (reference sequence). For the CDR3, the DNA is TGTGCCAGCAGTTTTTCCGCGAACTATGGCTACACCTTC. Translation gives CASSFSANYGYTF.

V is TRBV5-1 and J is TRBJ1-2, with 10 bases lining up with TRBD1. Germline-derived CDR1 and CDR2 are SGHRS and YFSETQ. Trimming took 4 bases from V and 6 from J; bases not matched to a gene: 3. This CDR3 comprises 13 residues. The CDR3 DNA sequence: TGCGCCAGCAGCCCGGGGACAGGGGATGGCTACACCTTC. It is translated as CASSPGTGDGYTF. The whole variable domain, filled in from reference TRBV5-1 and TRBJ1-2, reads KAGVTQTPRYLIKTRGQQVTLSCSPISGHRSVSWYQQTPGQGLQFLFEYFSETQRNKGNFPGRFSGRQFSNSRSEMNVSTLELGDSALYLCASSPGTGDGYTFGSGTRLTVV.

This clone was seen more than once but under ten times. The V and J genes are TRBV3-1 (or the pseudogene TRBV3-2) and TRBJ1-3; possibly TRBD1 for D (5 bases). Germline V gives CDR1 LGHDT, CDR2 YNNKEL (reference sequence). The CDR3 is 17 residues long. Trimming pared 1 base from V and 1 base from J, leaving 14 bases between. As DNA, the CDR3 is TGTGCCAGCAGCCAAGTGGGACTTACTGAATCTGGAAACACCATATATTTT. Protein product: CASSQVGLTESGNTIYF.

The rearrangement uses TRBV7-8 and TRBJ1-1; perhaps TRBD1 as D (5 bases). There are 15 residues in the CDR3. The ends were cut back, 4 bases at V and 0 bases at J, with 12 bases in the middle. CDR1 and CDR2 from the germline V gene are SGHVS and FQNEAQ. As DNA, the CDR3 is TGTGCCAGCAGCTCGGGAGGACAAGTGAACACTGAAGCTTTCTTT. Protein sequence: CASSSGGQVNTEAFF.

The chain uses TRBV27 and TRBJ2-7, with D perhaps matching TRBD2 (7 bases). Germline CDR1 MNHEY, CDR2 SMNVEV (reference sequence). With 3 bases removed from V and 2 bases from J, the gap between germline ends came to 11 bases. The CDR3 consists of 14 residues. CDR3 sequence reads: CASSFKGGAYEQYF. Here the CDR3 DNA reads TGTGCCAGCAGTTTCAAAGGGGGGGCCTACGAGCAGTACTTC.

V and J are TRBV4-2 and TRBJ1-1; maybe TRBD1 (5 bases). The germline CDR1 and CDR2 sequences are LGHNA and YNFKEQ. This CDR3 has 15 residues. V was pared by 1 base and J by 4 bases, with 13 bases between. The CDR3 region is CASSQVAGEGTEAFF. CDR3 coding DNA: TGTGCCAGCAGCCAAGTGGCGGGGGAAGGCACTGAAGCTTTCTTT.

The chain carries TRBV4-2 and TRBJ1-4; 10 bases match TRBD1. Germline V lookup: CDR1 LGHNA, CDR2 YNFKEQ. The CDR3 is 18 residues long. Losses at the gene ends were 3 bases for V and 5 bases for J; bases not matched to a gene: 12. This CDR3 reads CASSHELNTDRGNEKLFF. DNA for the CDR3: TGTGCCAGCAGCCACGAACTAAACACGGACAGGGGGAATGAAAAACTGTTTTTT.

The chain uses TRBV6-6 and TRBJ2-7; the D gene is possibly TRBD2 (7 bases). The germline gives CDR1 MNHNY, CDR2 SVGAGI (reference sequence). This CDR3 region has 14 residues. V was pared by 10 bases and J by 4 bases, with 20 bases between. The chain's CDR3 is CATRRGRGAYEQYF. CDR3 nucleotide sequence: TGTGCCACCAGGAGGGGGAGGGGCGCTTACGAGCAGTACTTC.

The chain couples TRBV21-1 to TRBJ1-2; the DNA was not compared with TRBD1, the D call given in the table. TRBV21-1 is an annotated pseudogene. This CDR3 spans 11 amino acids. The CDR3 sequence: CASPDIYGYTF. The CDR3 nucleotides read TGTGCCAGCCCGGACATCTATGGCTACACCTTC.

The table lists this clone with a count of one. J is TRBJ2-1 and V is TRBV6-4; 8 bases are shared with TRBD2. The length of the CDR3 is 15 residues. Trimming removed 4 bases from V and 2 bases from J; junction bases left unmatched: 4. CDR1 is MRHNA, CDR2 SNTAGT, per germline. CDR3 sequence: CASSALAVPYNEQFF. CDR3 nucleotide sequence: TGTGCCAGCAGTGCACTAGCGGTACCCTACAATGAGCAGTTCTTC.

This clone came up a few times. The V gene is TRBV14, the J gene TRBJ1-4; perhaps TRBD1 as D (5 bases). CDR1 SGHDN and CDR2 FVKESK come from the germline V gene. The CDR3 has 15 amino acids. The V and J ends lost 4 bases and 3 bases respectively, with 12 bases between them. As DNA, the CDR3 is TGTGCCAGCAGCCGCTTTGACAGTCCTAATGAAAAACTGTTTTTT. Its translation: CASSRFDSPNEKLFF.

The V gene is TRBV5-6, the J gene TRBJ1-1, with 8 bases fitting TRBD1. This CDR3 is 14 amino acids long. Losses at the gene ends were 1 base for V and 7 bases for J; bases not matched to a gene: 6. The germline V gene encodes CDR1 SGHDT and CDR2 YYEEEE. The CDR3 protein is CASSLSRTGFEAFF. The CDR3 coding sequence is TGTGCCAGCAGCTTGTCTAGGACAGGGTTTGAAGCTTTCTTT.

This sequence joins TRBV11-2 and TRBJ1-2; D ambiguous. V lost 1 base and J lost 2, with 8 bases in between. CDR1 is SGHAT, CDR2 FQNNGV, per germline. The CDR3 covers 14 residues. The CDR3 sequence is CASSLVRGNYGYTF. The CDR3 nucleotides are TGTGCCAGCAGCTTAGTTAGAGGGAACTATGGCTACACCTTC.

The rearrangement joins TRBV12-3 or TRBV12-4 to TRBJ1-1; D not resolved. Trimming pared 4 bases from V and 1 base from J, leaving 7 bases between. The CDR3 runs to 13 residues. The CDR3 nucleotides are TGTGCCAGCAGTTCGGTACGGAACACTGAAGCTTTCTTT. Amino acids: CASSSVRNTEAFF.

The CDR3 loop reads CASSILAGGGNEQFF. Here the CDR3 DNA reads TGTGCCAGCAGTATATTAGCGGGGGGGGGTAATGAGCAGTTCTTC. V gene TRBV6-5 combines with J gene TRBJ2-1; TRBD2 matches at 11 bases. V was clipped by 5 bases and J by 7 bases; unmatched bases: 7. There are 15 residues in the CDR3. The germline V gene has CDR1 MNHEY and CDR2 SVGAGI.

The genes are TRBV7-2 and TRBJ1-5; unclear D gene. Germline CDR1 reads SGHTA; CDR2 reads FQGNSA. V was shortened by 5 bases and J by 3 bases, with 14 bases between the two germline ends. CDR3 length: 15 amino acids. The CDR3 DNA sequence: TGTGCCAGCAGCGAAGAGGAAGCATCCAATCAGCCCCAGCATTTT. Encoded protein: CASSEEEASNQPQHF.

The chain is built from TRBV27 and TRBJ2-4, with D possibly matching TRBD1 (6 bases). The CDR3 runs to 14 residues. In germline, CDR1 is MNHEY, CDR2 SMNVEV (reference sequence). The ends were cut back, 6 bases at V and 15 bases at J, with 24 bases in the middle. The DNA for the CDR3 is TGTGCCAGCAGCGCCGCCGGGACACTTCAGGCGTGGTACTTC. It translates to CASSAAGTLQAWYF.